A single sample is the source of the 32 T cell receptor beta chains below, sequenced in a study of shared clonotypes between healthy human individuals (dated by TCRdb to about 2020). The library was made by the immunoSEQ multiplex PCR assay. TCRdb provides this immuneACCESS table in a form limited to in-frame rearrangements. Some clones are lacking; in checked studies, under half of them reflect an unresolved V gene, and why the rest are absent is not known. The sample includes over 950,000 clones, with around 77% observed a single time. The ten largest clonotypes hold approximately 0.9% of the sample. Sequenced: memory CD4+ T cells from PBMCs. The cell subset or site label, read with the paper, signifies: CD45RA-negative fraction. Receptor source: a man younger than 35 in good health. Some clones in this sample may be carry-over from other donors' samples.

Details on this clone: The junction shows a germline mismatch at one end, possibly a read error. The chain uses TRBV2 and TRBJ2-7, with TRBD2 as a possible D gene (6 bases). CDR1 SNHLY and CDR2 FYNNEI come from the germline V gene. The CDR3 extends over 13 amino acids. This CDR3 is CASRRDSSNEQYF. As DNA, the CDR3 is TGTGCCAGCAGGCGGGATAGCTCCAACGAGCAGTACTTC. The entire variable domain, with the rest obtained from reference TRBV2 and TRBJ2-7, is as follows: EPEVTQTPSHQVTQMGQEVILRCVPISNHLYFYWYRQILGQKVEFLVSFYNNEISEKSEIFDDQFSVERPDGSNFTLKIRSTKLEDSAMYFCASRRDSSNEQYFGPGTRLTVT.

The V call is TRBV5-6, the J call TRBJ1-5; no clear D. This CDR3 has 14 residues. The V end lost 1 base, the J end lost 7 bases, and 12 bases lay between the germline ends. CDR1 and CDR2 (germline): SGHDT, YYEEEE. The CDR3 here is CASSLFGKHQPQHF. In nucleotides, the CDR3 is TGTGCCAGCAGCTTGTTTGGGAAGCACCAGCCCCAGCATTTT.

This chain connects TRBV7-2 to TRBJ1-5, with D unresolved. V was clipped by 1 base and J by 5 bases, with 6 bases between them. The CDR3 totals 13 residues. The germline gives CDR1 SGHTA, CDR2 FQGNSA. The DNA of the CDR3 is TGTGCCAGCAGCTTAGGAGGTTATCAGCCCCAGCATTTT. Its protein is CASSLGGYQPQHF.

The chain is built from TRBV6-1 and TRBJ2-3; D remains unclear. Germline-derived CDR1 and CDR2 are MNHNS and SASEGT. The CDR3 spans 13 residues. V gave up 5 bases and J gave up 6 bases, with 12 bases separating them. CDR3 bases: TGTGCCAGCAGTTTGTCTAGTAGCGATACGCAGTATTTT. Translated, it gives CASSLSSSDTQYF.

This clone showed up just once. CDR3 region: CASSLFGGKFPYNEQFF. CDR3 nucleotides: TGCGCCAGCAGCTTGTTCGGCGGGAAATTTCCCTACAATGAGCAGTTCTTC. The rearrangement links TRBV5-1 to TRBJ2-1; tentatively, D is TRBD2 (6 bases). V gave up 1 base and J gave up 2 bases, with 16 bases separating them. This CDR3 spans 17 amino acids. CDR1 SGHRS and CDR2 YFSETQ come from the germline V gene.

There are many counts of this clone. The rearrangement uses TRBV27 and TRBJ1-3, with unresolved D. V was clipped by 5 bases and J by 1 base, with 15 bases between them. The CDR3 loop spans 16 amino acids. Germline CDR1 reads MNHEY; CDR2 reads SMNVEV (reference sequence). The CDR3 region is CASSPQGRMSGNTIYF. The DNA for the CDR3 is TGTGCCAGCAGTCCCCAAGGCAGGATGTCTGGAAACACCATATATTTT.

This clone was detected a few times. Other DNA variants within this sample encode the same CDR3. The rearrangement joins TRBV18 to TRBJ2-1; 9 bases map to TRBD2. Per the germline V gene, CDR1 is KGHSH and CDR2 is LQKENI. V lost 1 base to trimming and J lost 7 bases; unmatched junction nucleotides: 2. The CDR3 is 14 amino acids. CDR3 nucleotide sequence: TGTGCCAGCTCACCACGAACTAGCGGGAATGAGCAGTTCTTC. Translating it yields CASSPRTSGNEQFF.

This clone was detected only a few times. V gene TRBV25-1 combines with J gene TRBJ2-6; D unresolved. Deletions cut 5 bases from V and 0 bases from J, with 2 bases between. Per germline, CDR1 MGHDK and CDR2 SYGVNS. CDR3 size: 13 residues. The CDR3 sequence: CASSPSGANVLTF. The CDR3 coding sequence is TGTGCCAGCAGTCCCTCTGGGGCCAACGTCCTGACTTTC.

The chain is built from TRBV7-2 and TRBJ1-5; no clear D. The CDR3 is made up of 17 amino acids. V dropped 5 bases and J dropped 1 base, with 18 bases sitting between them. Germline V CDR1 and CDR2: SGHTA, FQGNSA. CDR3 coding DNA: TGTGCCAGCAGCCCCGAAGCCGTGTATGCGAGCAATCAGCCCCAGCATTTT. It specifies CASSPEAVYASNQPQHF.

The chain employs TRBV4-2 and TRBJ2-1; 13 bases line up with TRBD2. J was trimmed by 8 bases and V by 3 bases; bases with no gene match: 10. Germline CDR1 and CDR2: LGHNA and YNFKEQ. The CDR3 is made up of 17 amino acids. The chain's CDR3 is CASSQVTSGRAEHEQFF. CDR3 bases: TGTGCCAGCAGCCAGGTCACTAGCGGGAGGGCCGAGCATGAGCAGTTCTTC.

The CDR3 DNA reads TGTGCCAGTAGTCCCACACAACATAATCGGTACGAGCAGTACTTC. It is translated as CASSPTQHNRYEQYF. This chain uses TRBV19 with TRBJ2-7; D uncertain. Trimming removed 5 bases at V and 4 bases at J, with 18 bases between. Looked up from germline, CDR1 is LNHDA and CDR2 is SQIVND (reference sequence). The CDR3 is made up of 15 amino acids.

The rearrangement links TRBV5-1 to TRBJ2-5, with D tentatively TRBD1 (5 bases). The CDR3 is 14 residues long. V was shortened by 0 bases and J by 4 bases, with 10 bases between the two germline ends. CDR1 and CDR2 (germline): SGHRS, YFSETQ. Here the CDR3 reads CASSLGGNGETQYF. DNA for the CDR3: TGCGCCAGCAGCTTGGGGGGCAACGGAGAGACCCAGTACTTC.

The V call is TRBV15, the J call TRBJ2-2; 15 nucleotides line up with TRBD2. The junction had 8 bases not matched to a gene; V was cut back by 1 base and J by 5 bases. CDR1 is LNHNV and CDR2 is YYDKDF in the germline V gene (reference sequence). The CDR3 runs 19 residues. CDR3 in amino acids: CATSRAPGLAGGGTGELFF. The CDR3 nucleotides are TGTGCCACCAGCAGAGCCCCGGGACTAGCGGGAGGAGGGACCGGGGAGCTGTTTTTT.

This clone was picked up one time. V gene TRBV5-5 combines with J gene TRBJ2-7, with D possibly TRBD1 on 5 matching bases. CDR3 length equals 12 residues. Deletions cut 9 bases from V and 2 bases from J, with 12 bases between. The V gene's germline CDR1 is SGHKS and CDR2 YYEKEE (reference sequence). The CDR3 DNA follows: TGTGCCACGAACACGGACACCTACGAGCAGTACTTC. Protein: CATNTDTYEQYF. The full variable domain, in which reference TRBV5-5 and TRBJ2-7 provide the parts outside the CDR3, is DAGVTQSPTHLIKTRGQQVTLRCSPISGHKSVSWYQQVLGQGPQFIFQYYEKEERGRGNFPDRFSARQFPNYSSELNVNALLLGDSALYLCATNTDTYEQYFGPGTRLTVT.

The chain carries TRBV7-6 and TRBJ1-3; 7 nucleotides agree with TRBD1. V gave up 4 bases and J gave up 16 bases; unmatched junction bases: 19. Germline CDR1 reads SGHVS; CDR2 reads FNYEAQ. This CDR3 is built from 15 residues. CDR3 sequence: CASSSQTGGTALVYF. CDR3 bases: TGTGCCAGCAGCTCCCAAACAGGCGGGACAGCGCTTGTGTATTTT.

This clone has only a few counts. The chain employs TRBV19 and TRBJ2-1; D is perhaps TRBD1 (7 bases). Germline loops: CDR1 LNHDA, CDR2 SQIVND (reference sequence). Deletions cut 4 bases from V and 3 bases from J, with 16 bases between. The CDR3 consists of 16 residues. CDR3 residues: CASSSSTGRYYNEQFF. Written as DNA, the CDR3 is TGTGCCAGTAGTAGTTCGACAGGGAGGTACTACAATGAGCAGTTCTTC.

This clone was found a few times. The chain has TRBV6-1 and TRBJ2-3; 12 positions match TRBD2. The CDR3 covers 14 residues. In germline, CDR1 is MNHNS, CDR2 SASEGT. Unmatched junction bases numbered 9, after V lost 8 bases and J lost 9 bases. The CDR3 region is CASLRTSGVLTQYF. Written as DNA, the CDR3 is TGTGCCAGCTTACGGACTAGCGGGGTGTTGACGCAGTATTTT.

This clone was counted between two and nine times. The V gene is TRBV7-3, the J gene TRBJ2-7; 8 nucleotides line up with TRBD1. The junction had 20 bases not matched to a gene; V was cut back by 5 bases and J by 2 bases. Germline loops: CDR1 SGHTA, CDR2 FQGTGA. The CDR3 is made up of 19 amino acids. CDR3: CASSPDGDRLLGSPYEQYF. CDR3 DNA: TGTGCCAGCAGCCCCGACGGGGACAGGCTGTTGGGGAGCCCCTACGAGCAGTACTTC.

This clone occurred many times. The rearrangement uses TRBV1 and TRBJ1-4; TRBD1 is taken as the D call from the table, unchecked against the DNA. TRBV1 corresponds to a pseudogene. The CDR3 has 14 residues. The CDR3, as DNA: TGCACCAGCAGCCGGACAGCAACTAATGAAAAACTGTTTTTT. Its protein is CTSSRTATNEKLFF.

The chain is built from TRBV6-1 and TRBJ2-4; TRBD2 is a possible D gene (5 bases). The germline gives CDR1 MNHNS, CDR2 SASEGT. This CDR3 spans 11 amino acids. Trimming shortened V by 6 bases and J by 8 bases, and 8 bases separated the two germline ends. This CDR3 reads CASRPADIQYF. CDR3 bases: TGTGCCAGCAGACCAGCGGACATTCAGTACTTC.

For this clone: At the DNA level, this CDR3 is encoded by other sequences in the same sample as well. The J gene is TRBJ2-5, the V gene TRBV5-1; a possible D gene is TRBD2 (5 bases). This CDR3 has 13 amino acids. The V gene lost 2 bases and the J gene lost 2 bases, with 7 bases spanning the gap. The germline gives CDR1 SGHRS, CDR2 YFSETQ. CDR3 nucleotides: TGCGCCAGCAGCTTCGGGATACAAGAGACCCAGTACTTC. It translates to CASSFGIQETQYF.

The chain has TRBV4-3 and TRBJ2-2, with a possible D match to TRBD1 (6 bases). Germline assignment: CDR1 LGHNA and CDR2 YSLEER. With 0 bases removed from V and 1 base from J, the gap between germline ends came to 18 bases. This CDR3 region has 19 residues. In nucleotides, the CDR3 is TGCGCCAGCAGCCAAGATGCAGGGGCCTTCGTAATGAACACCGGGGAGCTGTTTTTT. Translating it yields CASSQDAGAFVMNTGELFF.

The chain employs TRBV5-4 and TRBJ2-3; 9 nucleotides agree with TRBD1. The CDR3 runs to 15 residues. V shed 2 bases, J shed 1 base, and the junction held 2 bases outside the gene matches. Germline loops: CDR1 SGHNT, CDR2 YYREEE (reference sequence). As DNA, the CDR3 is TGTGCCAGCAGCTTATACAGGGGGCGCACAGATACGCAGTATTTT. Residues: CASSLYRGRTDTQYF.

J is TRBJ1-3 and V is TRBV10-3; D unclear. In germline, CDR1 is ENHRY, CDR2 SYGVKD. With 0 bases removed from V and 2 bases from J, the gap between germline ends came to 8 bases. The CDR3 spans 15 residues. The CDR3 loop is CAISESYTAGNTIYF. In DNA, the CDR3 is TGTGCCATCAGTGAGTCGTACACAGCTGGAAACACCATATATTTT.

On this clone: This sample includes further DNA sequences coding for the same CDR3. The chain recombines TRBV5-1 with TRBJ2-3; the D is unclear. This CDR3 has 11 residues. The germline V gene encodes CDR1 SGHRS and CDR2 YFSETQ. V was trimmed by 4 bases and J by 5 bases, leaving 5 bases between them. CDR3 protein: CASSLLDTQYF. For the CDR3, the DNA is TGCGCCAGCAGCCTTCTAGATACGCAGTATTTT.

This clone was counted a few times. The gene calls are TRBV19 and TRBJ1-5; D might be TRBD1 (5 bases). Germline V lookup: CDR1 LNHDA, CDR2 SQIVND (reference sequence). CDR3 length equals 15 residues. The V gene lost 4 bases and the J gene lost 3 bases, with 13 bases spanning the gap. CDR3 amino acids: CASSTTRGYNQPQHF. CDR3 nucleotide sequence: TGTGCCAGTAGTACCACCCGGGGGTACAATCAGCCCCAGCATTTT.

The genes are TRBV14 and TRBJ2-1, with D possibly matching TRBD1 (5 bases). The CDR3 spans 13 residues. From germline, CDR1 is SGHDN and CDR2 FVKESK. V was cut by 1 base and J by 10 bases, with 11 bases left in between. The CDR3 here is CASSQGPRTEQFF. DNA for the CDR3: TGTGCCAGCAGCCAAGGCCCCCGGACAGAGCAGTTCTTC.

V gene TRBV5-1 combines with J gene TRBJ1-2; D ambiguous. V was trimmed by 8 bases and J by 2 bases, leaving 13 bases between them. CDR3 size: 13 residues. Germline V gene data show CDR1 as SGHRS and CDR2 as YFSETQ. DNA of the CDR3: TGCGCCAGTAGAATGGACGGGAACTATGGCTACACCTTC. This sequence encodes CASRMDGNYGYTF.

The V gene is TRBV9, the J gene TRBJ2-7; TRBD1 matches 7 bases. The length of the CDR3 is 13 residues. The V segment lost 3 bases and the J segment 6 bases; nucleotides outside the gene matches: 6. Germline V gene data show CDR1 as SGDLS and CDR2 as YYNGEE. CDR3 in DNA: TGTGCCAGCAGCGAGGGACAGAGGGGCGAGCAGTACTTC. It codes for CASSEGQRGEQYF.

This rearrangement joins TRBV5-1 to TRBJ2-5; 13 bases line up with TRBD2. J gave up 4 bases and V 2 bases, and 11 bases lay outside the gene matches. The V gene's germline CDR1 is SGHRS and CDR2 YFSETQ. This CDR3 is built from 18 residues. The CDR3 region has the DNA TGCGCCAGCAGCTTATCCACAATACTAGCGGGAGGGGGAGAGACCCAGTACTTC. Amino acid sequence: CASSLSTILAGGGETQYF.

CDR3 in amino acids: CASSLALRNMNTEAFF. The DNA for the CDR3 is TGTGCCAGCAGCCTGGCACTCAGAAACATGAACACTGAAGCTTTCTTT. The chain employs TRBV5-4 and TRBJ1-1; D is uncertain. Trimming shortened V by 4 bases and J by 0 bases, and 16 bases separated the two germline ends. The CDR3 contains 16 residues. Germline-derived CDR1 and CDR2 are SGHNT and YYREEE (reference sequence).

The genes are TRBV10-3 and TRBJ1-1; 7 bases align to TRBD1. This CDR3 is 13 amino acids long. Trimming cost V 9 bases and J 3 bases; bases outside gene matches: 7. Germline values: CDR1 ENHRY, CDR2 SYGVKD. CDR3 in DNA: TGTGCCATAGCGACAGGGAGTGACACTGAAGCTTTCTTT. Its protein product is CAIATGSDTEAFF.